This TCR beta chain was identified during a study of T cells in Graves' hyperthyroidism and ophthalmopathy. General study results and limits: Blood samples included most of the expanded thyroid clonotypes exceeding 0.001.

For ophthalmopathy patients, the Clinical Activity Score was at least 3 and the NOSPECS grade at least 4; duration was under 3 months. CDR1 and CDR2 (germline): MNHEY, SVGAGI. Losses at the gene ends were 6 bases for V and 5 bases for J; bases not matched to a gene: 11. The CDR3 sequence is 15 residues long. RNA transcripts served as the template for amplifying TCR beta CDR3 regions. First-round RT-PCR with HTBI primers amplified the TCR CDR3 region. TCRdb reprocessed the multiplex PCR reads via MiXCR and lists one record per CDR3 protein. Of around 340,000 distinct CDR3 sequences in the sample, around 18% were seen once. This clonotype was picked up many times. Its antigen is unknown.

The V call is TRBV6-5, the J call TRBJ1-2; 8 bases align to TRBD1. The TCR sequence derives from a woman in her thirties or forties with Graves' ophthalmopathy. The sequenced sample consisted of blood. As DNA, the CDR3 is TGTGCCAGCAGGGTGTCAGGGGGCGGTGTTTATGGCTACACCTTC. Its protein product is CASRVSGGGVYGYTF.